These 20 T cell receptor beta chains were all obtained from the same sample, sequenced in a study of molecular identifiers for immune sequencing clone quantification. TCRdb reprocessed the PCR reads via MiXCR and lists one record per CDR3 protein. The sample has approximately 500,000 distinct CDR3 sequences, about 22% seen once. Sample: naive CD8+ T cells from blood, with Jurkat cell RNA spiked in. The subset is: FACS-sorted CD8+CD4-CCR7+CD45RA+ naive T cells. Receptors originate from a human donor in good health. Some libraries in this study had Jurkat cell RNA spiked in.

Only a few counts were recorded for this clonotype. DNA of the CDR3: TGTGCCAGCAGTCTAGCGGGGGACTTCGAGCAGTACTTC. Translating it yields CASSLAGDFEQYF. The chain uses TRBV3-1 and TRBJ2-7; 10 bases fit TRBD2. Losses at the gene ends were 6 bases for V and 6 bases for J; bases not matched to a gene: 5. This CDR3 has 13 amino acids. CDR1 is LGHDT, CDR2 YNNKEL, per germline (reference sequence).

The V gene is TRBV4-3, the J gene TRBJ1-3; D gene uncertain. The CDR3 runs to 14 residues. V gave up 0 bases and J gave up 2 bases, with 5 bases separating them. Germline values: CDR1 LGHNA, CDR2 YSLEER. The CDR3 DNA reads TGCGCCAGCAGCCAAGACAGCGCTGGAAACACCATATATTTT. It specifies CASSQDSAGNTIYF.

Ten or more counts support this clonotype. The J gene is TRBJ2-7, the V gene TRBV20-1; D remains ambiguous. From germline, CDR1 is DFQATT and CDR2 SNEGSKA (reference sequence). This CDR3 has 15 residues. Trimming cost V 3 bases and J 4 bases, with 19 bases left between them. CDR3 residues: CSARGFVHVGYEQYF. CDR3 DNA: TGCAGTGCTAGGGGGTTCGTACATGTGGGGTACGAGCAGTACTTC.

The chain carries TRBV5-1 and TRBJ2-7, with D tentatively TRBD1 or TRBD2 (5 bases each). Trimming cost V 0 bases and J 4 bases, with 14 bases left between them. CDR3 length: 15 amino acids. Germline CDR1 SGHRS, CDR2 YFSETQ. CDR3 DNA: TGCGCCAGCAGCTTGGGGGCAGGGTCGGGGTACGAGCAGTACTTC. It translates to CASSLGAGSGYEQYF.

As concerns this clonotype: This could be a read error, since a much larger clone is one nucleotide away. The rearrangement uses TRBV7-2 and TRBJ1-1, with D possibly TRBD1 on 6 matching bases. Germline V CDR1 and CDR2: SGHTA, FQGNSA. With 5 bases removed from V and 10 bases from J, the gap between germline ends came to 14 bases. The CDR3 has 12 residues. The DNA of the CDR3 is TGTGCCAGCAGCCTCCGGGGGGCTGGAGCTTTCTTT. This codes for CASSLRGAGAFF.

This clonotype was found a few times. CDR3 coding DNA: TGTGCCAGCAGCCAAGAGGGTCTAGCGGCGAACACCGGGGAGCTGTTTTTT. Protein sequence: CASSQEGLAANTGELFF. The chain couples TRBV3-1 to TRBJ2-2, with 7 bases fitting TRBD2. The trim removed 0 bases at V and 0 bases at J, leaving 4 bases unmatched. The CDR3 is made up of 17 amino acids. Germline assignment: CDR1 LGHDT and CDR2 YNNKEL (reference sequence).

This clonotype was seen at least ten times. V gene TRBV5-4 combines with J gene TRBJ2-3, with 11 bases that match TRBD2. Germline-derived CDR1 and CDR2 are SGHNT and YYREEE (reference sequence). After removal of 0 bases from V and 3 bases from J, the junction contained 3 bases not matched to a gene. The length of the CDR3 is 16 residues. CDR3 nucleotide sequence: TGTGCCAGCAGCTTGGTGCTAGCGGGAGGTACAGATACGCAGTATTTT. This sequence encodes CASSLVLAGGTDTQYF. Together with reference TRBV5-4 and TRBJ2-3, the CDR3 gives the full variable domain: ETGVTQSPTHLIKTRGQQVTLRCSSQSGHNTVSWYQQALGQGPQFIFQYYREEENGRGNFPPRFSGLQFPNYSSELNVNALELDDSALYLCASSLVLAGGTDTQYFGPGTRLTVL.

The chain uses TRBV6-2 or TRBV6-3 and TRBJ2-7; possibly TRBD1 for D (5 bases). Germline V gene data show CDR1 as MNHEY and CDR2 as SVGEGT. The CDR3 loop spans 13 amino acids. Trimming stripped 4 bases from V and 2 bases from J, with 9 bases between. CDR3 protein: CASSWGETYEQYF. The CDR3 DNA reads TGTGCCAGCAGTTGGGGCGAGACCTACGAGCAGTACTTC.

This clonotype was seen more than once but under ten times. The chain links TRBV30 to TRBJ1-1; D ambiguous. Trimming removed 4 bases from V and 3 bases from J, with 6 bases in between. This CDR3 has 11 residues. Germline V CDR1 and CDR2: GTSNPN, SVGIG (reference sequence). In DNA form, the CDR3 reads TGTGCCTGGAACACCGACACTGAAGCTTTCTTT. Translating it yields CAWNTDTEAFF.

In this sample, this clonotype turned up a few times. The chain recombines TRBV7-9 with TRBJ2-7; 8 bases are a match to TRBD2. V lost 5 bases and J lost 0; bases outside the gene matches: 6. Germline CDR1 reads SEHNR; CDR2 reads FQNEAQ (reference sequence). The CDR3 is 15 amino acids. The DNA of the CDR3 is TGTGCCAGCAGCATGACTAGCGTCCCCTCCTACGAGCAGTACTTC. Encoded protein: CASSMTSVPSYEQYF.

As for this clonotype: Without the conserved terminal phenylalanine or tryptophan, this CDR3 likely stems from a read error. This CDR3 is CASSNRSKSDPYEQYL. CDR3 in DNA: TGTGCCAGCAGCAACCGCTCGAAGTCGGACCCCTACGAGCAGTACCTC. The rearrangement links TRBV5-3 to TRBJ2-7; no clear D gene. TRBV5-3 qualifies as an ORF whose function is uncertain. The CDR3 totals 16 residues. With 8 bases removed from V and 2 bases from J, the gap between germline ends came to 23 bases.

This clonotype was detected many times. The chain joins TRBV4-3 to TRBJ2-3; 10 positions agree with TRBD2. This CDR3 has 16 residues. CDR1 is LGHNA, CDR2 YSLEER, per germline. V gave up 1 base and J gave up 2 bases; unmatched junction bases: 3. CDR3 loop: CASSQGTSGLTDTQYF. The DNA for the CDR3 is TGCGCCAGCAGCCAAGGGACTAGCGGACTCACAGATACGCAGTATTTT.

This clonotype was counted at least ten times. The V gene is TRBV2, the J gene TRBJ2-7; D is undetermined. Germline assignment: CDR1 SNHLY and CDR2 FYNNEI. The CDR3 runs to 15 residues. The germline V and J ends were trimmed by 3 bases and 5 bases, with 17 bases remaining between them. CDR3 sequence reads: CASSESFGVVDEQYF. DNA for the CDR3: TGTGCCAGCAGTGAGAGTTTTGGGGTAGTTGACGAGCAGTACTTC.

This clonotype has more than one count but fewer than ten. The gene calls are TRBV11-3 and TRBJ1-1; no clear D. CDR3 length equals 13 residues. The ends were cut back, 5 bases at V and 0 bases at J, with 7 bases in the middle. Germline CDR1 is SGHNT and CDR2 is YENEEA. As DNA, the CDR3 is TGTGCCAGCAGCCGTCGATTGAACACTGAAGCTTTCTTT. Translation gives CASSRRLNTEAFF.

Ten or more counts support this clonotype. The J gene is TRBJ2-6, the V gene TRBV6-2 or TRBV6-3; no clear D gene. This CDR3 has 15 residues. Germline V gene sequence: CDR1 MNHEY, CDR2 SVGEGT. Trimming shortened V by 6 bases and J by 4 bases, and 13 bases separated the two germline ends. The CDR3 nucleotides read TGTGCCAGCAGCACTGACAAGGCCGGGGCCAACGTCCTGACTTTC. Amino acid sequence: CASSTDKAGANVLTF.

The V and J genes are TRBV12-3 or TRBV12-4 and TRBJ2-1, with TRBD2 identical over 11 bases. V lost 3 bases to trimming and J lost 1 base; unmatched junction nucleotides: 8. The CDR3 length is 18 residues. CDR3 sequence (DNA): TGTGCCAGCAGTTTGGGAACTAGCGGGAGCATATCCTACAATGAGCAGTTCTTC. Protein sequence: CASSLGTSGSISYNEQFF.

As regards this clonotype: Here the CDR3 omits its conserved ending phenylalanine or tryptophan, so a read error is the likely source. This chain joins TRBV11-2 and TRBJ2-3; D not resolved. Trimming removed 1 base from V and 4 bases from J, with 3 bases in between. The CDR3 runs to 12 residues. Germline-derived CDR1 and CDR2 are SGHAT and FQNNGV. The CDR3 DNA sequence: TGTGCCAGCAGCTTAGCAGCAGATACGCAGTATTCT. This gives the protein CASSLAADTQYS.

This clonotype was seen ten or more times. The genes are TRBV4-3 and TRBJ2-5; unclear D gene. CDR1 and CDR2 from the germline V gene are LGHNA and YSLEER. This CDR3 region has 14 residues. With 0 bases removed from V and 3 bases from J, the gap between germline ends came to 8 bases. The CDR3 nucleotides are TGCGCCAGCAGCCAAGACCGGACGGAAGAGACCCAGTACTTC. Protein sequence: CASSQDRTEETQYF.

On this clonotype itself: Just one base apart from a much larger clone, this may be a read error. V usage is TRBV4-1 and J usage is TRBJ1-4; 9 bases line up with TRBD1. The CDR3 spans 15 residues. Germline V gene sequence: CDR1 MGHRA, CDR2 YSYEKL. The CDR3 nucleotides are TGCGCCAGCAGCCAACCCCGGGACAGGGATGAAGAACTGTTTTTT. Translating gives CASSQPRDRDEELFF.

This clonotype was counted only a few times. The chain joins TRBV11-2 to TRBJ2-5, with 8 bases identical to TRBD1. Germline V gives CDR1 SGHAT, CDR2 FQNNGV. The CDR3 length is 14 residues. V shed 5 bases, J shed 4 bases, and the junction held 6 bases outside the gene matches. For the CDR3, the DNA is TGTGCCAGCAGCCCCCGGACAGGGTCAGAGACCCAGTACTTC. Its translation: CASSPRTGSETQYF.